Shown below are 9 T cell receptor beta chains from a single sample sequenced in a study of STAT5B mutations in CD4+ large granular lymphocyte leukemia. Some clones are missing from TCRdb's copy, which holds only in-frame ones; the method was immunoSEQ multiplex PCR. The repertoire holds 20,000 to 25,000 clones, with about four fifths as singletons. The source material was CD4+ T cells from blood buffy coats. These TCRs come from a human donor in good health.

The V and J genes are TRBV28 and TRBJ2-5; weak D call: TRBD1 (6 bases). The CDR3 is 13 amino acids. V lost 6 bases to trimming and J lost 1 base, with 9 bases between them. Germline values: CDR1 MDHEN, CDR2 SYDVKM. CDR3 in DNA: TGTGCCAGCAGACCCAGGGGCCAAGAGACCCAGTACTTC. It translates to CASRPRGQETQYF.

This clone was seen more than once but under ten times. The chain couples TRBV4-1 to TRBJ2-3; D might be TRBD1 or TRBD2, each matching 6 bases. From germline, CDR1 is MGHRA and CDR2 YSYEKL. CDR3 length: 14 residues. V was cut by 8 bases and J by 1 base, with 13 bases left in between. Here the CDR3 DNA reads TGCGCCAGCGGGGTTAGGGGGGGCACAGATACGCAGTATTTT. Its protein is CASGVRGGTDTQYF.

The chain uses TRBV15 and TRBJ2-4; 7 bases are shared with TRBD1. Germline loops: CDR1 LNHNV, CDR2 YYDKDF (reference sequence). V lost 9 bases and J lost 0; bases outside the gene matches: 5. The CDR3 runs 14 residues. The CDR3 spells CATTGARAKNIQYF. The CDR3 DNA follows: TGTGCCACTACAGGGGCAAGAGCCAAAAACATTCAGTACTTC.

The chain has TRBV30 and TRBJ2-5; D remains unclear. The CDR3 is 11 amino acids. Germline V gene data show CDR1 as GTSNPN and CDR2 as SVGIG (reference sequence). The V and J ends lost 0 bases and 5 bases respectively, with 4 bases between them. Here the CDR3 DNA reads TGTGCCTGGAGTGTAGGCGAGACCCAGTACTTC. This encodes CAWSVGETQYF.

The genes are TRBV5-6 and TRBJ2-2; TRBD2 might be the D (6 bases). This CDR3 is 16 amino acids long. Germline V lookup: CDR1 SGHDT, CDR2 YYEEEE. The V end lost 4 bases, the J end lost 3 bases, and 16 bases lay between the germline ends. The CDR3 loop reads CASSMRDPPDTGELFF. In nucleotides, the CDR3 is TGTGCCAGCAGCATGCGGGACCCCCCGGACACCGGGGAGCTGTTTTTT.

The sample holds one count of this clone. CDR3 in DNA: TGTGCCAGCAGCCCATACGGGGGTGTATCGTACGAGCAGTACTTC. Translated, it gives CASSPYGGVSYEQYF. The genes are TRBV7-2 and TRBJ2-7, with a tentative D call TRBD2 (6 bases). CDR3 length equals 15 residues. Looked up from germline, CDR1 is SGHTA and CDR2 is FQGNSA. The germline V and J ends were trimmed by 5 bases and 4 bases, with 18 bases remaining between them. Together with reference TRBV7-2 and TRBJ2-7, the CDR3 gives the full variable domain: GAGVSQSPSNKVTEKGKDVELRCDPISGHTALYWYRQSLGQGLEFLIYFQGNSAPDKSGLPSDRFSAERTGGSVSTLTIQRTQQEDSAVYLCASSPYGGVSYEQYFGPGTRLTVT.

In DNA form, the CDR3 reads TGTGCCAGCAGACACGACAGATTCACAGATACGCAGTATTTT. Translated, it gives CASRHDRFTDTQYF. J is TRBJ2-3 and V is TRBV6-6; D perhaps matches TRBD1 (5 bases). V was clipped by 6 bases and J by 2 bases, with 12 bases between them. CDR1 and CDR2 from the germline V gene are MNHNY and SVGAGI (reference sequence). This CDR3 is 14 amino acids long.

In the case of this clone: At one of its ends the junction is not consistent with the germline gene, which may arise from a read error. The chain is built from TRBV6-6 and TRBJ2-1; TRBD2 matches 11 bases. Per the germline V gene, CDR1 is MNHNY and CDR2 is SVGAGI (reference sequence). The CDR3 is made up of 16 amino acids. CDR3 region: CASSSALAGVNNGQFF. The CDR3 nucleotides read TGTGCCAGCAGTAGCGCACTAGCGGGAGTTAACAATGGGCAGTTCTTC.

This rearrangement joins TRBV5-1 to TRBJ2-2; TRBD1 aligns across 8 bases. The V and J ends lost 0 bases and 4 bases, in that order; junction bases with no gene match: 8. Germline V gene data show CDR1 as SGHRS and CDR2 as YFSETQ. CDR3 length: 17 amino acids. CDR3 region: CASSLASQGAGTGELFF. CDR3 coding DNA: TGCGCCAGCAGCTTGGCCAGTCAGGGGGCTGGCACCGGGGAGCTGTTTTTT.